The clone carrying this TCR beta chain was recorded many times. Its antigen is undetermined. TCRdb processed the 5' RACE reads anew with MiXCR; each CDR3 protein has one entry. In the table there are about 410,000 distinct CDR3 sequences, 23% of which are singletons. This sample was taken from a study of T-cell memory formation after mild COVID-19. Findings and limits, study-wide: Unconfirmed was the SARS-CoV-2 specificity of second-wave clones that peaked on day 37. CD4+ contracting clones lay mainly in CM and EM, CD8+ ones in EMRA.

Germline loops: CDR1 SGHTA, CDR2 FQGNSA. Trimming took 5 bases from V and 4 from J, leaving 11 bases between them. The CDR3 loop spans 14 amino acids. The receptor comes from an adult woman who had mild COVID-19 (a few samples of this study predate the infection). Cell type and time point are not known. V gene TRBV7-2 combines with J gene TRBJ1-4, with D unresolved. The sequencing input was PBMCs or a T cell subset sorted from them (not recorded which). The CDR3 spells CASSHYRNNEKLFF. The CDR3 DNA sequence: TGTGCCAGCAGCCACTACCGGAATAATGAAAAACTGTTTTTT.